Below, 20 T cell receptor beta chains from the same sample are listed, as sequenced in a study of post-analysis software for immune sequencing data. These receptors lack a known antigen. Regarding the study as a whole: Patients used several TRBV segments, including TRBV5-6, TRBV5-1 and TRBV20-1, more often than controls.

Presence of unique molecular identifiers characterized the TCR beta cDNA libraries. Using its own MiXCR run on the PCR reads, TCRdb lists one record per CDR3 protein. In the table there are about 460,000 distinct CDR3 sequences, 40% to 55% of which are singletons. Material: blood. These TCRs come from a girl aged 10 to 17 with multiple sclerosis.

This clonotype came up a few times. The rearrangement links TRBV29-1 to TRBJ2-7; TRBD2 agrees at 14 bases. The CDR3 is made up of 17 amino acids. CDR1 is SQVTM, CDR2 ANQGSEA, per germline. V was pared by 6 bases and J by 1 base, with 11 bases of the junction left unmatched. The CDR3: CSVRLAGGPVGSYEQYF. DNA for the CDR3: TGCAGCGTGAGACTAGCGGGAGGGCCGGTAGGGTCCTACGAGCAGTACTTC.

This clonotype was seen ten or more times. The V gene is TRBV29-1, the J gene TRBJ1-4, with 7 bases fitting TRBD1. The J segment lost 8 bases and the V segment lost 5 bases, leaving 8 bases of the junction unmatched. CDR3 size: 13 residues. CDR1 is SQVTM and CDR2 is ANQGSEA in the germline V gene. This CDR3 is CSVRQGSEEKLFF. CDR3 sequence (DNA): TGCAGCGTTCGACAGGGCTCGGAAGAAAAACTGTTTTTT.

The chain recombines TRBV4-1 with TRBJ2-4, with 9 bases fitting TRBD2. The end of the DNA fits TRBJ2-7 better, so the J call may be wrong. Germline-derived CDR1 and CDR2 are MGHRA and YSYEKL. This CDR3 spans 18 amino acids. CDR3 in amino acids: CASSQTVAASGISYEQYF. DNA for the CDR3: TGCGCCAGCAGCCAAACCGTCGCCGCTAGCGGGATAAGTTACGAGCAGTACTTC.

The chain combines TRBV5-1 with TRBJ2-7, with 13 bases lining up with TRBD2. CDR3 length: 15 residues. Germline assignment: CDR1 SGHRS and CDR2 YFSETQ. Trimming at V came to 4 bases and at J to 3 bases, leaving 4 bases not matched to a gene. In DNA, the CDR3 is TGCGCCAGCAGCGGGGGACTAGCGGGACTCTACGAGCAGTACTTC. It codes for CASSGGLAGLYEQYF.

A remark on this clonotype: At one end, the junction sequence differs from germline, possibly due to a read error. The chain is built from TRBV3-1 and TRBJ2-4; perhaps TRBD2 as D (5 bases). CDR1 LGHDT and CDR2 YNNKEL come from the germline V gene (reference sequence). This CDR3 is 14 amino acids long. CDR3 loop: CDSSQGLAKNIQYF. CDR3 nucleotides: TGTGACAGCAGCCAAGGACTAGCCAAAAACATTCAGTACTTC.

V and J are TRBV7-9 and TRBJ2-3, with D possibly being TRBD1 (6 bases). Per germline, CDR1 SEHNR and CDR2 FQNEAQ (reference sequence). V gave up 0 bases and J gave up 2 bases, with 12 bases separating them. The CDR3 contains 16 residues. CDR3 in amino acids: CASSLAHGGITDTQYF. The CDR3 coding sequence is TGTGCCAGCAGCTTAGCGCATGGGGGCATCACAGATACGCAGTATTTT.

The V gene is TRBV28, the J gene TRBJ2-6; D tentatively reads TRBD1 or TRBD2 (5 bases each). Between the trimmed V and J ends, which lost 8 bases and 0 bases, there was a span of 11 bases. The germline V gene has CDR1 MDHEN and CDR2 SYDVKM. The CDR3 has 15 amino acids. DNA for the CDR3: TGTGCCAGCGGGGACGGATTCTCTGGGGCCAACGTCCTGACTTTC. Amino acid sequence: CASGDGFSGANVLTF.

The chain couples TRBV4-1 to TRBJ2-3, with 8 bases matching TRBD2. Germline V CDR1 and CDR2: MGHRA, YSYEKL. V lost 4 bases to trimming and J lost 2 bases; unmatched junction nucleotides: 8. The CDR3 has 16 residues. Here the CDR3 DNA reads TGCGCCAGCAGCCCATCTTTACTAGCGGTCACAGATACGCAGTATTTT. Translated, it gives CASSPSLLAVTDTQYF.

The rearrangement links TRBV7-3 to TRBJ2-7; possible D gene TRBD2, 5 bases. The CDR3 length is 12 residues. CDR1 is SGHTA and CDR2 is FQGTGA in the germline V gene. V dropped 2 bases and J dropped 7 bases, with 9 bases sitting between them. The CDR3: CASSLYPGEQYF. As DNA, the CDR3 is TGTGCCAGCAGCTTATATCCGGGAGAGCAGTACTTC.

This clonotype has a handful of counts. The genes are TRBV4-1 and TRBJ1-1; D may be TRBD1 (6 bases). The germline V gene has CDR1 MGHRA and CDR2 YSYEKL. Trimming left V 2 bases short and J 0 bases short, with 13 bases between. CDR3 size: 16 residues. The CDR3 DNA is TGCGCCAGCAGCCAACTACAGGGAGGGATGAACACTGAAGCTTTCTTT. Translated, it gives CASSQLQGGMNTEAFF.

The rearrangement joins TRBV5-1 to TRBJ2-5, with TRBD2 as a possible D gene (6 bases). The J call may be faulty, since TRBJ2-7 better matches the DNA end. The germline V gene encodes CDR1 SGHRS and CDR2 YFSETQ. The CDR3 sequence is 15 residues long. The DNA of the CDR3 is TGCGCCAGCAGCTTGGAAGGGACTGGGATGTACGAGCAGTACTTC. Its translation: CASSLEGTGMYEQYF.

The chain combines TRBV24-1 with TRBJ1-2; the D is unclear. Looked up from germline, CDR1 is KGHDR and CDR2 is SFDVKD. This CDR3 spans 15 amino acids. The germline V and J ends were trimmed by 3 bases and 0 bases, with 10 bases remaining between them. CDR3 in amino acids: CATSDGRSSNYGYTF. Here the CDR3 DNA reads TGTGCCACCAGTGATGGGCGCAGTTCTAACTATGGCTACACCTTC.

This clonotype was seen a single time. The CDR3, as DNA: TGTGCCAGCAGTTTAGTTCCTAAACAAAACATTCAGTACTTC. This encodes CASSLVPKQNIQYF. The V and J genes are TRBV28 and TRBJ2-4; D is uncertain. The CDR3 covers 14 residues. Trimming cost V 2 bases and J 5 bases, with 10 bases left between them. CDR1 is MDHEN and CDR2 is SYDVKM in the germline V gene. The full variable domain, completed using reference TRBV28 and TRBJ2-4, is DVKVTQSSRYLVKRTGEKVFLECVQDMDHENMFWYRQDPGLGLRLIYFSYDVKMKEKGDIPEGYSVSREKKERFSLILESASTNQTSMYLCASSLVPKQNIQYFGAGTRLSVL.

This clonotype was recorded only once. V is TRBV27 and J is TRBJ2-4; D not resolved. The closer fit of TRBJ2-7 to the DNA end suggests the J call may be wrong. CDR3 length equals 16 residues. CDR1 is MNHEY and CDR2 is SMNVEV in the germline V gene (reference sequence). CDR3 protein: CASSLIGGRAAYEQYF. The CDR3 region has the DNA TGTGCCAGCAGTTTAATTGGCGGAAGAGCAGCCTACGAGCAGTACTTC.

The CDR3 nucleotides are TGCGCCAGCAGACGGGACAGGAAAGCTGAAGCTTTCTTT. The encoded protein is CASRRDRKAEAFF. The genes are TRBV4-3 and TRBJ1-1, with 8 bases matching TRBD1. J lost 6 bases, V lost 6 bases, and 6 bases had no gene match. The CDR3 extends over 13 amino acids. In germline, CDR1 is LGHNA, CDR2 YSLEER.

This clonotype was detected only a few times. This chain uses TRBV20-1 with TRBJ2-2, with D tentatively TRBD1 (6 bases). The V end lost 0 bases, the J end lost 6 bases, and 14 bases lay between the germline ends. The CDR3 is 15 residues long. Germline loops: CDR1 DFQATT, CDR2 SNEGSKA (reference sequence). Here the CDR3 reads CSARDGRGDAGELFF. CDR3 bases: TGCAGTGCTAGAGATGGCAGGGGAGACGCCGGGGAGCTGTTTTTT.

This clonotype was seen more than once but under ten times. The V and J genes are TRBV29-1 and TRBJ2-1, with D unresolved. The CDR3 runs to 15 residues. V was shortened by 1 base and J by 4 bases, with 14 bases between the two germline ends. Germline V gives CDR1 SQVTM, CDR2 ANQGSEA. The CDR3 loop is CSVEGGQPPYNEQFF. In nucleotides, the CDR3 is TGCAGCGTTGAAGGTGGCCAACCTCCTTACAATGAGCAGTTCTTC.

The chain carries TRBV5-1 and TRBJ1-4, with 8 bases lining up with TRBD1. J lost 7 bases, V lost 4 bases, and 9 bases had no gene match. The CDR3 spans 15 residues. Germline CDR1 and CDR2: SGHRS and YFSETQ. CDR3 protein: CASSANTGQVEKLFF. Written as DNA, the CDR3 is TGCGCCAGCAGCGCTAATACGGGACAGGTTGAAAAACTGTTTTTT.

The CDR3 nucleotides read TGCAGTGCCAACAACCGAGGACAGGGGGACAATGAGCAGTACTTC. This codes for CSANNRGQGDNEQYF. V is TRBV20-1 and J is TRBJ2-5; 10 nucleotides match TRBD1. There are 15 residues in the CDR3. The V and J ends lost 6 bases and 11 bases, in that order; junction bases with no gene match: 18. Germline loops: CDR1 DFQATT, CDR2 SNEGSKA (reference sequence).

CDR3 nucleotides: TGCGCCAGCAGCCCCTCCAGGGGGCGAGAGCAGTACTTC. Protein product: CASSPSRGREQYF. The gene calls are TRBV4-3 and TRBJ2-5; 8 bases line up with TRBD1. Germline V gives CDR1 LGHNA, CDR2 YSLEER. The V segment lost 4 bases and the J segment 11 bases; nucleotides outside the gene matches: 9. This CDR3 comprises 13 residues.